The 7 T cell receptor beta chains below all came from one sample that was sequenced in a study of blood T cell repertoires in COVID-19. Libraries were prepared by immunoSEQ multiplex PCR; TCRdb keeps only in-frame clonotypes and omits some of them. The data show 250,000 to 300,000 clones, about nine tenths seen once. The sample was peripheral blood. The receptors shown here come from a woman aged 30 to 39 with COVID-19, enrolled during active disease.

The chain combines TRBV14 with TRBJ1-1; TRBD1 might be the D (5 bases). Trimming stripped 4 bases from V and 2 bases from J, with 14 bases between. Germline V gives CDR1 SGHDN, CDR2 FVKESK. The CDR3 spans 15 residues. The CDR3: CASSPRQNLNTEAFF. The DNA of the CDR3 is TGTGCCAGCAGCCCGAGACAGAATCTCAACACTGAAGCTTTCTTT. Full variable domain (missing parts from reference TRBV14 and TRBJ1-1): EAGVTQFPSHSVIEKGQTVTLRCDPISGHDNLYWYRRVMGKEIKFLLHFVKESKQDESGMPNNRFLAERTGGTYSTLKVQPAELEDSGVYFCASSPRQNLNTEAFFGQGTRLTVV.

V gene TRBV6-1 combines with J gene TRBJ2-7; D gene unclear. This CDR3 has 14 residues. V was cut by 3 bases and J by 0 bases, with 9 bases left in between. The germline gives CDR1 MNHNS, CDR2 SASEGT. CDR3 in DNA: TGTGCCAGCAGTGACAACAGCCTCTCCTACGAGCAGTACTTC. Translation: CASSDNSLSYEQYF.

The V call is TRBV4-1, the J call TRBJ2-7; TRBD1 matches at 10 bases. V shed 3 bases, J shed 6 bases, and the junction held 17 bases outside the gene matches. Per germline, CDR1 MGHRA and CDR2 YSYEKL. The CDR3 length is 18 residues. The CDR3 loop is CASSQDPAGQGRLGEQYF. CDR3 bases: TGCGCCAGCAGCCAGGACCCTGCGGGACAGGGGAGATTAGGCGAGCAGTACTTC.

In its sample, this clone was seen once. This chain uses TRBV6-5 with TRBJ1-5, with D perhaps TRBD1 (5 bases). This CDR3 spans 15 amino acids. Germline V gives CDR1 MNHEY, CDR2 SVGAGI. Trimming pared 6 bases from V and 4 bases from J, leaving 16 bases between. The CDR3 DNA sequence: TGTGCCAGCAGACCCCGGGGGGGAAAGAATCAGCCCCAGCATTTT. Translation: CASRPRGGKNQPQHF.

The CDR3 is CASSRSGGSAYEQYF. Written as DNA, the CDR3 is TGTGCCAGCAGCCGCTCCGGGGGGTCCGCCTACGAGCAGTACTTC. V and J are TRBV7-9 and TRBJ2-7; 7 bases fit TRBD2. Germline CDR1 reads SEHNR; CDR2 reads FQNEAQ (reference sequence). V dropped 5 bases and J dropped 2; count of bases not matched to a gene: 9. This CDR3 region has 15 residues. The whole variable domain, remainder taken from reference TRBV7-9 and TRBJ2-7, is DTGVSQNPRHKITKRGQNVTFRCDPISEHNRLYWYRQTLGQGPEFLTYFQNEAQLEKSRLLSDRFSAERPKGSFSTLEIQRTEQGDSAMYLCASSRSGGSAYEQYFGPGTRLTVT.

This chain uses TRBV24-1 with TRBJ1-2; D gene unclear. With 5 bases removed from V and 3 bases from J, the gap between germline ends came to 9 bases. The V gene's germline CDR1 is KGHDR and CDR2 SFDVKD. The CDR3 spans 13 residues. The CDR3 nucleotides are TGTGCCACCAGTGCGCGTGGTTACTATGGCTACACCTTC. This encodes CATSARGYYGYTF.

This clone was found once. The chain carries TRBV29-1 and TRBJ1-1, with a possible D match to TRBD1 (5 bases). Germline CDR1 and CDR2: SQVTM and ANQGSEA. Trimming pared 8 bases from V and 5 bases from J, leaving 24 bases between. The CDR3 consists of 15 residues. This CDR3 reads CSSGPFGGSGTEAFF. DNA for the CDR3: TGCAGCTCTGGTCCGTTCGGGGGATCGGGGACTGAAGCTTTCTTT.